Ten or more counts support the clone carrying this T cell receptor (beta chain). Its specificity is unknown. The data derive from a study of T-cell reconstitution after alpha-beta-depleted transplantation in children. Whole-study findings and limits: Newly produced T cells mostly accounted for T-cell counts and diversity one year post-transplant. Day-60 TCRbeta diversity that was high in some patients was derived from surviving recipient T cells and thymic progenitors.

The TCRbeta library was prepared with unique molecular identifiers. TCRdb recomputed calls from the PCR reads with MiXCR, one row per CDR3 protein. Here the sample spans 600,000 to 700,000 distinct CDR3 sequences, 13% being singletons. Germline CDR1 reads SEHNR; CDR2 reads FQNEAQ (reference sequence). The V gene lost 5 bases and the J gene lost 7 bases, with 18 bases spanning the gap. The CDR3 is made up of 14 amino acids. The material sequenced was PBMCs, taken before TCRalphabeta/CD19-depleted stem cell transplant. This clonotype was sampled from a girl aged 2 to 9 with congenital amegakaryocytic thrombocytopenia, due to receive a stem cell transplant. This chain connects TRBV7-9 to TRBJ2-7; D remains ambiguous. CDR3 amino acids: CASSPNGRILEQYF. In DNA form, the CDR3 reads TGTGCCAGCAGCCCCAACGGCCGTATTCTGGAGCAGTACTTC.